Following are 17 T cell receptor beta chains from one sample sequenced in a study of early T cells in non-severe SARS-CoV-2 infection. MiXCR, run by TCRdb on the 5' RACE reads, gives a single entry per CDR3 protein. The table lists about 77,000 distinct CDR3 sequences, approximately 16% of them singletons. Sequencing was done on a sample of whole blood. These receptors were collected from an adult who was a healthcare worker with PCR-confirmed SARS-CoV-2 infection or an uninfected control (not recorded which).

The CDR3 DNA sequence: TGTGCCAGCAGCTTCGACGGATACAATGAGCAGTTCTTC. Protein: CASSFDGYNEQFF. V is TRBV11-3 and J is TRBJ2-1; D unresolved. Trimming took 3 bases from V and 4 from J, leaving 7 bases between them. The germline gives CDR1 SGHNT, CDR2 YENEEA. The CDR3 sequence is 13 residues long.

This clonotype was recorded a few times. V usage is TRBV7-8 and J usage is TRBJ1-4; 8 bases align to TRBD1. V lost 5 bases to trimming and J lost 7 bases; unmatched junction nucleotides: 6. The CDR3 length is 14 residues. The V gene's germline CDR1 is SGHVS and CDR2 FQNEAQ. CDR3 coding DNA: TGTGCCAGCAGCCGCGGACAGGGAGCTGAAAAACTGTTTTTT. Translated: CASSRGQGAEKLFF.

This clonotype has just a few counts. The CDR3 nucleotides are TGTGCCAGCAGTTACCCCGACGGCACCATATATTTT. Amino acid sequence: CASSYPDGTIYF. This chain uses TRBV6-6 with TRBJ1-3; D unresolved. This CDR3 region has 12 residues. Germline V gene data show CDR1 as MNHNY and CDR2 as SVGAGI (reference sequence). Trimming removed 2 bases at V and 9 bases at J, with 8 bases between.

This clonotype was observed at least ten times. The chain recombines TRBV6-1 with TRBJ2-1; 7 positions match TRBD1. The CDR3 has 16 amino acids. Trimming at V came to 1 base and at J to 0 bases, leaving 3 bases not matched to a gene. From germline, CDR1 is MNHNS and CDR2 SASEGT. The CDR3 loop is CASSEVAGGSYNEQFF. Written as DNA, the CDR3 is TGTGCCAGCAGTGAAGTGGCAGGGGGCTCCTACAATGAGCAGTTCTTC.

Many counts were recorded for this clonotype. This CDR3 is CASSLVEGAEEKLFF. The CDR3 DNA is TGTGCCAGCAGCTTAGTTGAAGGGGCGGAAGAAAAACTGTTTTTT. The V call is TRBV7-9, the J call TRBJ1-4; D may be TRBD1 (5 bases). The CDR3 sequence is 15 residues long. The V end was cut by 1 base, the J end by 8 bases, with 14 bases between. Per germline, CDR1 SEHNR and CDR2 FQNEAQ (reference sequence).

CDR3 loop: CASTFQGAGGGYGYTF. CDR3 nucleotide sequence: TGTGCCAGCACCTTCCAAGGGGCAGGGGGAGGCTATGGCTACACCTTC. V and J are TRBV2 and TRBJ1-2, with 7 bases identical to TRBD1. With 7 bases clipped from V and 4 bases from J, the junction kept 15 bases outside the gene matches. The length of the CDR3 is 16 residues. Germline CDR1 and CDR2: SNHLY and FYNNEI. The complete variable domain, with remaining parts taken from reference TRBV2 and TRBJ1-2, reads EPEVTQTPSHQVTQMGQEVILRCVPISNHLYFYWYRQILGQKVEFLVSFYNNEISEKSEIFDDQFSVERPDGSNFTLKIRSTKLEDSAMYFCASTFQGAGGGYGYTFGSGTRLTVV.

This clonotype was detected many times. This likely comes from a read error, as the CDR3 has no conserved phenylalanine or tryptophan at its end. This sequence joins TRBV5-1 and TRBJ2-1; no firm D call. The CDR3 contains 12 residues. Germline-derived CDR1 and CDR2 are SGHRS and YFSETQ. Trimming removed 0 bases at V and 5 bases at J, with 3 bases between. DNA for the CDR3: TGCGCCAGCAGCTTGGTGGACAATGAGCAGTTCCTC. Translating gives CASSLVDNEQFL.

In its sample, this clonotype was seen a few times. The rearrangement joins TRBV9 to TRBJ2-3; D gene ambiguous. Germline CDR1 and CDR2: SGDLS and YYNGEE. Trimming took 4 bases from V and 3 from J, leaving 9 bases between them. This CDR3 is built from 13 residues. The CDR3 coding sequence is TGTGCCAGCAGCCTAACTCCGACAGATACGCAGTATTTT. It specifies CASSLTPTDTQYF. The variable domain in full, completed from reference TRBV9 and TRBJ2-3, reads DSGVTQTPKHLITATGQRVTLRCSPRSGDLSVYWYQQSLDQGLQFLIQYYNGEERAKGNILERFSAQQFPDLHSELNLSSLELGDSALYFCASSLTPTDTQYFGPGTRLTVL.

This clonotype was counted between two and nine times. The rearrangement joins TRBV19 to TRBJ2-1; the D is unclear. The V end was cut by 3 bases, the J end by 8 bases, with 11 bases between. Germline V gives CDR1 LNHDA, CDR2 SQIVND (reference sequence). CDR3 length: 13 amino acids. CDR3 DNA sequence: TGTGCCAGTAGTATCGGATTGGGCGATGAGCAGTTCTTC. Amino acid sequence: CASSIGLGDEQFF.

J is TRBJ1-6 and V is TRBV27; perhaps TRBD1 as D (5 bases). V lost 7 bases to trimming and J lost 9 bases, with 22 bases between them. Germline values: CDR1 MNHEY, CDR2 SMNVEV (reference sequence). The CDR3 covers 16 residues. This CDR3 is CASNQSRTAGGSPLHF. CDR3 DNA: TGTGCCAGCAATCAAAGCCGAACTGCCGGGGGTTCACCCCTCCACTTT.

This clonotype occurred a few times. The J gene is TRBJ2-7, the V gene TRBV30; D not certain. This CDR3 spans 12 amino acids. The germline gives CDR1 GTSNPN, CDR2 SVGIG (reference sequence). V lost 4 bases and J lost 6, with 13 bases in between. The CDR3 loop is CAWNPQFAEQYF. CDR3 nucleotide sequence: TGTGCCTGGAACCCACAGTTTGCCGAGCAGTACTTC. Drawing the rest from reference TRBV30 and TRBJ2-7, the complete variable domain is SQTIHQWPATLVQPVGSPLSLECTVEGTSNPNLYWYRQAAGRGLQLLFYSVGIGQISSEVPQNLSASRPQDRQFILSSKKLLLSDSGFYLCAWNPQFAEQYFGPGTRLTVT.

A few counts support this clonotype. The chain uses TRBV29-1 and TRBJ1-2; D perhaps matches TRBD1 (6 bases). The CDR3 has 12 residues. Germline V gene data show CDR1 as SQVTM and CDR2 as ANQGSEA. V lost 0 bases, J lost 6 bases, and 8 bases lay in between. The DNA for the CDR3 is TGCAGCGTTGAAGACGGGGGCCATGGCTACACCTTC. Translation: CSVEDGGHGYTF.

The chain recombines TRBV5-6 with TRBJ2-3; 7 bases map to TRBD1. This CDR3 has 16 residues. CDR1 SGHDT and CDR2 YYEEEE come from the germline V gene. The junction had 13 bases not matched to a gene; V was cut back by 3 bases and J by 6 bases. The CDR3 nucleotides are TGTGCCAGCAGCTATCCCCGACAGGGAAAGATGGATACGCAGTATTTT. This translates into CASSYPRQGKMDTQYF.

The rearrangement joins TRBV29-1 to TRBJ1-1, with D unresolved. CDR1 and CDR2 (germline): SQVTM, ANQGSEA. This CDR3 contains 12 residues. V was shortened by 4 bases and J by 3 bases, with 9 bases between the two germline ends. Here the CDR3 DNA reads TGCAGCGTTGTAATAGGATACACTGAAGCTTTCTTT. Amino acids: CSVVIGYTEAFF.

V and J are TRBV28 and TRBJ2-3, with TRBD2 matching 8 bases. V trimming: 6 bases; J trimming: 11 bases; junction bases outside the gene matches: 10. Germline values: CDR1 MDHEN, CDR2 SYDVKM. This CDR3 has 13 residues. The CDR3 sequence is CASRVAGRKEQYF. CDR3 coding DNA: TGTGCCAGCAGAGTAGCGGGGCGGAAGGAGCAGTATTTT.

The chain joins TRBV28 to TRBJ2-2, with 8 bases fitting TRBD2. CDR3 length: 17 amino acids. Germline V gene lookup returns CDR1 MDHEN and CDR2 SYDVKM. After removal of 2 bases from V and 1 base from J, the junction contained 6 bases not matched to a gene. CDR3 sequence: CASSLGALAGNTGELFF. The CDR3, as DNA: TGTGCCAGCAGTTTAGGGGCTCTAGCGGGGAACACCGGGGAGCTGTTTTTT.

The chain has TRBV11-2 and TRBJ2-5, with 9 positions matching TRBD1. CDR1 and CDR2 from the germline V gene are SGHAT and FQNNGV. V lost 3 bases to trimming and J lost 3 bases; unmatched junction nucleotides: 5. CDR3 length: 15 amino acids. CDR3 nucleotide sequence: TGTGCCAGCAGCTTCCTACAGGGGGCTGAAGAGACCCAGTACTTC. It yields the protein CASSFLQGAEETQYF.